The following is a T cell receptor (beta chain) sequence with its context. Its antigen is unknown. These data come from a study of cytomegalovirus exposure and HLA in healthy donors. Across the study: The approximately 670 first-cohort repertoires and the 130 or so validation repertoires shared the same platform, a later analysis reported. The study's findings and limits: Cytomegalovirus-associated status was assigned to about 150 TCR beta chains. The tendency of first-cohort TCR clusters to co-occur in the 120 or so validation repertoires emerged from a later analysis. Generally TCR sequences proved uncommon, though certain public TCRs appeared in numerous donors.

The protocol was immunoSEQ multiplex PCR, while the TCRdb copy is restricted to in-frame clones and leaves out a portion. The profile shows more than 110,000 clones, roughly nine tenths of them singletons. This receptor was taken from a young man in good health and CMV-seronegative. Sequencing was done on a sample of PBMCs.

The chain's CDR3 is CAIKRGYEQYF. CDR3 coding DNA: TGTGCCATCAAACGAGGGTACGAGCAGTACTTC. The chain is built from TRBV27 and TRBJ2-7, with D tentatively TRBD2 (5 bases). Trimming shortened V by 10 bases and J by 4 bases, and 11 bases separated the two germline ends. The CDR3 is made up of 11 amino acids. Per germline, CDR1 MNHEY and CDR2 SMNVEV (reference sequence).